The T cell receptor beta chain under discussion was sequenced for a study of shared clonotypes between healthy human individuals. General study results and limits: Inspection by rarefaction showed sorted-subset sequencing to be incomplete despite large depth.

CD8 cells classed as naive were CD45RO-negative and positively selected for CCR7, excluding terminally differentiated effector memory CD45RA+ cells. Donors were healthy HIV-negative adults without recent acute infections or vaccinations. The protocol was immunoSEQ multiplex PCR, while the TCRdb copy is restricted to in-frame clones and leaves out a portion. This repertoire shows roughly 2,000,000 clones, just over 90% found once; its top ten account for around 1.8%. This CDR3 spans 14 amino acids. V dropped 5 bases and J dropped 7 bases, with 15 bases sitting between them. Per germline, CDR1 SEHNR and CDR2 FQNEAQ (reference sequence). Concerning this clone: Its target is unknown.

This receptor was obtained from a man younger than 35 in good health. Some clones in this sample may be carry-over from other donors' samples. V usage is TRBV7-9 and J usage is TRBJ2-1; D is uncertain. Input material: naive CD8+ T cells from PBMCs. As DNA, the CDR3 is TGTGCCAGCAGCCCCCGCTGGGGAAGTAATGAGCAGTTCTTC. Its translation is CASSPRWGSNEQFF.